A selection of T cell receptor beta chains follows, all from one sample in a study of beta chain features in type 1 diabetes. Sequenced by immunoSEQ multiplex PCR; TCRdb stores in-frame clones only, minus some. Of around 120,000 clones in the sample, 15% to 20% were seen once. Material: central memory CD4+ T cells from blood. These receptors were taken from a man in his late teens or twenties with type 1 diabetes. Each CDR3 is given with its conserved first and last residue. D genes are given only for firm matches. Size is omitted from some rows. Given values are once, few, many or a class for expanded clones.

>TRBJ1-5|TRBV30|few|NA
CAWSPGPFNQPQHF
TGTGCCTGGAGTCCCGGACCCTTCAATCAGCCCCAGCATTTT
>TRBJ2-1|TRBV7-2|many|TRBD2
CASSLVATSGENEQFF
TGTGCCAGCAGCTTAGTGGCGACTAGCGGGGAGAATGAGCAGTTCTTC
>TRBJ2-1|TRBV27|many|NA
CASSPHKFYNEQFF
TGTGCCAGCAGCCCTCATAAGTTCTACAATGAGCAGTTCTTC
>TRBJ1-3|TRBV7-2|few|NA
CASSLDSISGNTIYF
TGTGCCAGCAGCTTAGACAGTATCTCTGGAAACACCATATATTTT
>TRBJ2-1|TRBV15|NA|NA
CATSSPDSPGIKNEQFF
TGTGCCACCAGCAGTCCTGATAGCCCCGGAATAAAGAATGAGCAGTTCTTC
>TRBJ1-2|TRBV29-1|few|NA
CSVPTGFGGYTF
TGCAGCGTACCAACAGGGTTTGGCGGCTACACCTTC
>TRBJ2-7|TRBV5-4|few|NA
CASSLPGGSFEQYF
TGTGCCAGCAGCTTGCCGGGTGGCAGCTTCGAGCAGTACTTC
>TRBJ2-7|TRBV30|few|NA
CAWDTGSYEQYF
TGTGCCTGGGATACAGGGTCCTACGAGCAGTACTTC
>TRBJ2-2|TRBV29-1|few|TRBD2
CSVGEGGELFF
TGCAGCGTTGGGGAGGGCGGGGAGCTGTTTTTT
>TRBJ1-2|TRBV28|NA|NA
CASSYPGPYGYTF
TGTGCCAGCAGTTACCCTGGGCCCTATGGCTACACCTTC
>TRBJ1-2|TRBV28|many|NA
CASSPRFNYGYTF
TGTGCCAGCAGTCCGAGGTTCAACTATGGCTACACCTTC
>TRBJ2-1|TRBV18|many|TRBD2
CASSPQAGGPNEQFF
TGTGCCAGCTCACCACAAGCGGGGGGGCCTAATGAGCAGTTCTTC